This T cell receptor (beta chain) was profiled in a study of identical twins. Study conclusions and caveats: Whereas memory repertoires showed no such difference, abundant cord blood beta clonotypes carried fewer insertions. Out-of-frame alpha sequences common to twins were enriched for low generation probability.

Per germline, CDR1 LGHNA and CDR2 YSLEER. V was shortened by 0 bases and J by 6 bases, with 6 bases between the two germline ends. CDR3 length equals 14 residues. The sample holds many counts of this clonotype. Its antigen is not identified. Carrying unique molecular identifiers, the cDNA also gained a universal primer site through template switching. TCRdb itself ran the 5' RACE reads through MiXCR, one entry per CDR3 protein. The table records approximately 600,000 distinct CDR3 sequences, roughly 9.5% of them present only once. The data were also submitted as part of a second study, on yellow fever vaccine responses in identical twins. That study reports: Twins' vaccine T cell response reportedly seemed partly convergent, partly personalized.

Sequencing was done on a sample of PBMCs. V is TRBV4-3 and J is TRBJ1-6; no definite D call. The clonotype comes from a young woman in good health. CDR3 sequence (DNA): TGCGCCAGCAGCCAAGACAGGAGTAATTCACCCCTCCACTTT. Its protein product is CASSQDRSNSPLHF.